This T cell receptor beta chain is from a study of T cell repertoires in cytomegalovirus infection. Study-wide background: CMV epitopes used comprised recently identified HLA-C-restricted ones and well-studied HLA-B-restricted ones. CMV infection plus the matching HLA type was flagged by public TCR beta signatures. Findings and caveats of the study: Pooled public TCR beta family frequency picked out CMV carriers with the relevant HLA. HLA-C-restricted CMV-specific TCR beta clonotypes prevailed in the ex vivo response.

Details on this clonotype: Antigen specificity is unknown.

TCRdb used MiXCR to reprocess the reads, holding one entry per CDR3 protein. The sample lists about 770,000 distinct CDR3 sequences, around 29% seen once, with over 10% in the top ten. The sample in question was cultured CD8+ T cells from PBMCs, obtained from culture after CMV antigen stimulation. This sequence originates from a human donor in good health (CMV status not recorded). Some clones in this sample may be carry-over from other donors' samples.

CDR3 in amino acids: CASSYTGTSGGQETQYF. The CDR3 bases are TGTGCCAGCAGTTACACCGGGACTAGCGGGGGGCAAGAGACCCAGTACTTC. V usage is TRBV6-1 and J usage is TRBJ2-5; 15 nucleotides line up with TRBD2. CDR3 size: 17 residues. Germline assignment: CDR1 MNHNS and CDR2 SASEGT. Trimming removed 5 bases from V and 2 bases from J; junction bases left unmatched: 6.